This T cell receptor beta chain originates from a study of cytomegalovirus exposure and HLA in healthy donors. The overall study: Earlier results showed 117 million unique TCR beta sequences derived from about 179 million T cells. From HLA-typed donors, an early data release held approximately 85 million unique TCRs.

PCR employed 60 Vbeta and 13 Jbeta primers. Measured with immunoSEQ multiplex PCR; TCRdb has only the in-frame clones, and not every one. The sample consists of 200,000 to 250,000 clones, around four fifths of them appearing once. CDR1 and CDR2 from the germline V gene are SNHLY and FYNNEI. The V end was cut by 7 bases, the J end by 5 bases, with 19 bases between. This CDR3 spans 15 amino acids. Sequencing was performed on PBMCs. The receptor was derived from a male donor in good health and CMV-seronegative. This rearrangement joins TRBV2 to TRBJ2-3, with D perhaps matching TRBD1 (6 bases). The CDR3: CASNYRDTPRDTQYF. As DNA, the CDR3 is TGTGCCAGCAATTACCGGGACACCCCCAGAGATACGCAGTATTTT.